Presented here are 23 T cell receptor beta chains from one specimen sequenced in a study of CD8+ T cells in alopecia areata. Once RNA had been extracted, it was reverse transcribed into cDNA to act as the sequencing template. The assay was immunoSEQ multiplex PCR, and TCRdb's table has in-frame clones only and misses some. The data show just over 150,000 clones, around 71% seen once. Described treatment: oral pan-JAK inhibitor, 5-10 mg twice daily. This sample comprised CD4+ T cells sorted from blood, obtained at week 4, from a patient treated with tofacitinib. The receptors shown here come from a human donor with alopecia areata.

This clone was counted between two and nine times. CDR3 nucleotides: TGTGCCAGCAAGTCGGGCCTGGGGATGAACACTGAAGCTTTCTTT. Translated: CASKSGLGMNTEAFF. The genes are TRBV6-5 and TRBJ1-1, with D hard to call. Germline-derived CDR1 and CDR2 are MNHEY and SVGAGI. Trimming pared 7 bases from V and 0 bases from J, leaving 15 bases between. The CDR3 sequence is 15 residues long.

The genes are TRBV29-1 and TRBJ2-3; 11 bases agree with TRBD2. The CDR3 loop spans 15 amino acids. Germline lookup yields CDR1 SQVTM and CDR2 ANQGSEA. With V trimmed by 5 bases and J by 7 bases, 11 bases remained unmatched. The CDR3 DNA reads TGCAGCGTTAGCGGCTTAGCGGGGGGGCCATATACGCAGTATTTT. Encoded protein: CSVSGLAGGPYTQYF.

The chain is built from TRBV7-9 and TRBJ1-5, with 11 bases matching TRBD1. CDR1 is SEHNR and CDR2 is FQNEAQ in the germline V gene (reference sequence). V lost 4 bases and J lost 4; bases outside the gene matches: 6. The CDR3 loop spans 16 amino acids. The CDR3 here is CASSSRGTGGNQPQHF. The CDR3 DNA reads TGTGCCAGCAGCTCCCGAGGGACAGGGGGTAATCAGCCCCAGCATTTT.

The chain uses TRBV27 and TRBJ1-6; TRBD1 is a possible D gene (6 bases). The CDR3 spans 13 residues. V lost 4 bases to trimming and J lost 9 bases, with 10 bases between them. Germline assignment: CDR1 MNHEY and CDR2 SMNVEV (reference sequence). The CDR3 here is CASSSGDRSPLHF. The CDR3 nucleotides read TGTGCCAGCAGTTCAGGGGATCGTTCACCCCTCCACTTT.

The gene calls are TRBV7-9 and TRBJ2-7; D may be TRBD1 (5 bases). The CDR3 spans 12 residues. Trimming stripped 7 bases from V and 5 bases from J, with 12 bases between. Per the germline V gene, CDR1 is SEHNR and CDR2 is FQNEAQ (reference sequence). CDR3 residues: CASTPGSHEQYF. CDR3 nucleotides: TGTGCCAGCACCCCAGGGTCCCACGAGCAGTACTTC.

V usage is TRBV5-1 and J usage is TRBJ2-5; 8 nucleotides line up with TRBD2. V shed 2 bases, J shed 5 bases, and the junction held 2 bases outside the gene matches. Germline V gives CDR1 SGHRS, CDR2 YFSETQ. The CDR3 extends over 13 amino acids. The chain's CDR3 is CASSFGGAETQYF. The CDR3 nucleotides are TGCGCCAGCAGCTTCGGGGGGGCCGAGACCCAGTACTTC.

The chain recombines TRBV4-1 with TRBJ2-1, with TRBD1 matching over 9 bases. Trimming took 4 bases from V and 1 from J; bases not matched to a gene: 2. Germline V gene data show CDR1 as MGHRA and CDR2 as YSYEKL. The CDR3 totals 15 residues. CDR3 protein: CASSRTGVSYNEQFF. DNA for the CDR3: TGCGCCAGCAGCCGGACAGGGGTTTCCTACAATGAGCAGTTCTTC.

V gene TRBV29-1 combines with J gene TRBJ2-2; 11 nucleotides agree with TRBD2. The junction had 2 bases not matched to a gene; V was cut back by 1 base and J by 4 bases. Germline assignment: CDR1 SQVTM and CDR2 ANQGSEA. The length of the CDR3 is 15 residues. The CDR3 coding sequence is TGCAGCGTTGAAGTTAGCGGGGGGGCCACCGGGGAGCTGTTTTTT. Protein: CSVEVSGGATGELFF.

The chain uses TRBV27 and TRBJ2-1; 7 nucleotides align to TRBD2. J was trimmed by 9 bases and V by 3 bases; bases with no gene match: 11. In germline, CDR1 is MNHEY, CDR2 SMNVEV (reference sequence). This CDR3 contains 15 residues. This CDR3 is CASSLLPSGEGEQFF. The DNA of the CDR3 is TGTGCCAGCAGTTTGCTACCTTCGGGGGAGGGTGAGCAGTTCTTC.

J is TRBJ1-1 and V is TRBV30, with TRBD1 matching over 7 bases. The V segment lost 8 bases and the J segment 0 bases; nucleotides outside the gene matches: 9. Germline CDR1 GTSNPN, CDR2 SVGIG (reference sequence). CDR3 length equals 14 residues. The CDR3 DNA follows: TGTGCCCTCAGACAGGGTACGATGAACACTGAAGCTTTCTTT. It specifies CALRQGTMNTEAFF.

This chain connects TRBV30 to TRBJ2-7; D call uncertain. Germline CDR1 GTSNPN, CDR2 SVGIG (reference sequence). V lost 0 bases and J 7 bases, leaving 16 bases between the germline ends. CDR3 length: 14 amino acids. Here the CDR3 reads CAWSVNSLFGEQYF. As DNA, the CDR3 is TGTGCCTGGAGTGTAAATTCCCTCTTCGGAGAGCAGTACTTC.

The chain recombines TRBV14 with TRBJ2-1, with D perhaps given as TRBD1 or TRBD2 (5 bases each). From germline, CDR1 is SGHDN and CDR2 FVKESK. The CDR3 loop spans 15 amino acids. V gave up 4 bases and J gave up 6 bases, with 16 bases separating them. The CDR3 bases are TGTGCCAGCAGCCCGAGGGGTTCGTGGGGCAATGAGCAGTTCTTC. Protein product: CASSPRGSWGNEQFF. Using reference TRBV14 and TRBJ2-1 for the parts outside the CDR3, the full variable domain is EAGVTQFPSHSVIEKGQTVTLRCDPISGHDNLYWYRRVMGKEIKFLLHFVKESKQDESGMPNNRFLAERTGGTYSTLKVQPAELEDSGVYFCASSPRGSWGNEQFFGPGTRLTVL.

In nucleotides, the CDR3 is TGTGCCAGCAGCTCCGATAGCGGGGGAACTCCCTACGAGCAGTACTTC. It is translated as CASSSDSGGTPYEQYF. V is TRBV7-2 and J is TRBJ2-7; 9 bases map to TRBD2. CDR1 SGHTA and CDR2 FQGNSA come from the germline V gene. This CDR3 comprises 16 residues. V was clipped by 4 bases and J by 2 bases; unmatched bases: 9.

V gene TRBV7-6 combines with J gene TRBJ2-7, with 9 bases that match TRBD1. This CDR3 region has 14 residues. CDR1 and CDR2 from the germline V gene are SGHVS and FNYEAQ. J lost 5 bases, V lost 5 bases, and 7 bases had no gene match. CDR3 residues: CASSRGQGNHEQYF. In DNA form, the CDR3 reads TGTGCCAGCAGCCGCGGACAGGGGAACCACGAGCAGTACTTC.

This chain links TRBV9 with TRBJ2-3; no reliable D call. This CDR3 spans 16 amino acids. Germline V lookup: CDR1 SGDLS, CDR2 YYNGEE. V dropped 3 bases and J dropped 2 bases, with 16 bases sitting between them. CDR3 sequence: CASSAYLEDPTDTQYF. The CDR3, as DNA: TGTGCCAGCAGCGCCTACCTTGAGGACCCCACAGATACGCAGTATTTT.

The rearrangement joins TRBV27 to TRBJ2-7; 8 bases fit TRBD1. The germline gives CDR1 MNHEY, CDR2 SMNVEV (reference sequence). The CDR3 runs 13 residues. Trimming at V came to 6 bases and at J to 3 bases, leaving 4 bases not matched to a gene. In DNA form, the CDR3 reads TGTGCCAGCAGCGTCGGACAGGGCTACGAGCAGTACTTC. This sequence encodes CASSVGQGYEQYF.

The chain joins TRBV5-1 to TRBJ2-7; TRBD2 matches 13 bases. Germline V gives CDR1 SGHRS, CDR2 YFSETQ. V dropped 4 bases and J dropped 5; count of bases not matched to a gene: 3. CDR3 length: 14 amino acids. The CDR3 DNA reads TGCGCCAGCAGCACGGGACTAGCGGGGAACGAGCAGTACTTC. Amino acid sequence: CASSTGLAGNEQYF.

The DNA of the CDR3 is TGCAGCGTTGAACAGGGGATGAACACTGAAGCTTTCTTT. Protein product: CSVEQGMNTEAFF. V is TRBV29-1 and J is TRBJ1-1; D is possibly TRBD1 (6 bases). CDR3 length equals 13 residues. Germline V gene lookup returns CDR1 SQVTM and CDR2 ANQGSEA. V was cut by 2 bases and J by 0 bases, with 7 bases left in between.

The chain joins TRBV28 to TRBJ2-3; tentatively, D is TRBD2 (7 bases). Trimming stripped 6 bases from V and 5 bases from J, with 15 bases between. The CDR3 covers 14 residues. CDR1 is MDHEN and CDR2 is SYDVKM in the germline V gene. CDR3 in amino acids: CASSPGGQVDTQYF. CDR3 DNA: TGTGCCAGCAGCCCCGGGGGGCAGGTAGATACGCAGTATTTT.

In this sample, this clone turned up a few times. V is TRBV6-5 and J is TRBJ2-2, with D perhaps TRBD1 or TRBD2 (5 bases each). Germline V gives CDR1 MNHEY, CDR2 SVGAGI. Trimming took 4 bases from V and 2 from J, leaving 5 bases between them. This CDR3 comprises 13 residues. As DNA, the CDR3 is TGTGCCAGCAGTTGGGACAACACCGGGGAGCTGTTTTTT. Its protein product is CASSWDNTGELFF.

The chain employs TRBV18 and TRBJ2-1, with D uncertain. V lost 1 base and J lost 8, with 3 bases in between. The CDR3 is made up of 11 amino acids. CDR1 is KGHSH, CDR2 LQKENI, per germline. CDR3 sequence: CASSPRDEQFF. The CDR3 region has the DNA TGTGCCAGCTCACCACGGGATGAGCAGTTCTTC.

V usage is TRBV30 and J usage is TRBJ1-5, with D unclear. Germline V gene data show CDR1 as GTSNPN and CDR2 as SVGIG (reference sequence). The CDR3 loop spans 12 amino acids. Trimming cost V 1 base and J 5 bases, with 6 bases left between them. CDR3 sequence (DNA): TGTGCCTGGAGTGCAGATGATCAGCCCCAGCATTTT. This translates into CAWSADDQPQHF. Filled out from reference TRBV30 and TRBJ1-5, the complete variable domain reads SQTIHQWPATLVQPVGSPLSLECTVEGTSNPNLYWYRQAAGRGLQLLFYSVGIGQISSEVPQNLSASRPQDRQFILSSKKLLLSDSGFYLCAWSADDQPQHFGDGTRLSIL.

This chain uses TRBV6-5 with TRBJ2-1; 12 nucleotides agree with TRBD2. The CDR3 has 14 amino acids. Germline V gene lookup returns CDR1 MNHEY and CDR2 SVGAGI. Unmatched junction bases numbered 4, after V lost 4 bases and J lost 9 bases. CDR3 protein: CASSSGLAGTEQFF. The DNA for the CDR3 is TGTGCCAGCAGTTCAGGACTAGCGGGGACTGAGCAGTTCTTC.